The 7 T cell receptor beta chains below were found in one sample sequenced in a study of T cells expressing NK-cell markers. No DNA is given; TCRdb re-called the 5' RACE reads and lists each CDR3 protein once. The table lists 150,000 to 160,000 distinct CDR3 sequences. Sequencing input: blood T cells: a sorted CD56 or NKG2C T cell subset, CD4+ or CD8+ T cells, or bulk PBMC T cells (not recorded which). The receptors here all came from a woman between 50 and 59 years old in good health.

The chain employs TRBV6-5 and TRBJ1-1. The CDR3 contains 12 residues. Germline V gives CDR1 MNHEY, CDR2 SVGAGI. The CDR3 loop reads CASGSPVGEAFF.

CDR3 region: CSVPGQTSYEQYF. The chain carries TRBV29-1 and TRBJ2-7; TCRdb designates TRBD1, a call that cannot be tested without DNA. The CDR3 is 13 residues long. Per germline, CDR1 SQVTM and CDR2 ANQGSEA.

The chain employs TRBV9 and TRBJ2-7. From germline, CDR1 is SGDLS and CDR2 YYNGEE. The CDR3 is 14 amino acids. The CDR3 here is CASSVATGSYEQYF.

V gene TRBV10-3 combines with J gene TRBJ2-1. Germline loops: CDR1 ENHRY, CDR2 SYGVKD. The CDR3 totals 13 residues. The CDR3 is CAISANTYNEQFF.

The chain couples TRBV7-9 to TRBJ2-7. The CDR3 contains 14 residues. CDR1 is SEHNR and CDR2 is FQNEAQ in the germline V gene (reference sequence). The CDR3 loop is CASSRPFISYEQYF.

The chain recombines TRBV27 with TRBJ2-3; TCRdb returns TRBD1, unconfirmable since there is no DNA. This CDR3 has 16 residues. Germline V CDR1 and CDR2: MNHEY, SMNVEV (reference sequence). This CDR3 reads CASSSKDRASTDTQYF.

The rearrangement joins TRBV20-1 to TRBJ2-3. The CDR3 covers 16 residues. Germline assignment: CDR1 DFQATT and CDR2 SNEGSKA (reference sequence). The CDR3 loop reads CSARDVAATSTDTQYF.